Below are 18 T cell receptor beta chains sequenced from a single sample in a study of identical twins. TCRdb independently ran MiXCR on the 5' RACE reads; one entry per CDR3 protein. The sample includes hundreds of thousands of distinct CDR3 sequences, approximately 9% of them seen just once. Sequenced input: memory (CD45RO+) T cells sorted from blood. These receptors were collected from a woman between 18 and 29 years old in good health.

Many counts were recorded for this clonotype. The V call is TRBV11-2, the J call TRBJ2-3, with D maybe TRBD1 (6 bases). The V end lost 0 bases, the J end lost 2 bases, and 9 bases lay between the germline ends. The CDR3 is made up of 15 amino acids. Germline CDR1 is SGHAT and CDR2 is FQNNGV. CDR3 sequence reads: CASSLEWTDTDTQYF. The CDR3 DNA sequence: TGTGCCAGCAGCTTAGAATGGACAGACACAGATACGCAGTATTTT.

This chain uses TRBV20-1 with TRBJ2-1, with unresolved D. Trimming took off 1 base at V and 4 bases at J, with 5 bases between the two ends. The CDR3 consists of 12 residues. The V gene's germline CDR1 is DFQATT and CDR2 SNEGSKA (reference sequence). This CDR3 reads CSARGPYNEQFF. The CDR3 nucleotides are TGCAGTGCTAGAGGGCCGTACAATGAGCAGTTCTTC.

This clonotype has just a few counts. The chain joins TRBV19 to TRBJ2-2; D remains ambiguous. The CDR3 length is 15 residues. Germline assignment: CDR1 LNHDA and CDR2 SQIVND (reference sequence). The V and J ends lost 1 base and 0 bases respectively, with 6 bases between them. The CDR3 protein is CASSIGSANTGELFF. CDR3 nucleotides: TGTGCCAGTAGTATAGGTTCTGCGAACACCGGGGAGCTGTTTTTT.

This clonotype was detected ten times or more. The chain recombines TRBV2 with TRBJ2-7; D is ambiguous. Trimming cost V 5 bases and J 2 bases, with 4 bases left between them. From germline, CDR1 is SNHLY and CDR2 FYNNEI. This CDR3 region has 11 residues. This CDR3 reads CASSPTYEQYF. DNA of the CDR3: TGTGCCAGCAGTCCCACCTACGAGCAGTACTTC. Full variable domain (remainder filled in from reference TRBV2 and TRBJ2-7): EPEVTQTPSHQVTQMGQEVILRCVPISNHLYFYWYRQILGQKVEFLVSFYNNEISEKSEIFDDQFSVERPDGSNFTLKIRSTKLEDSAMYFCASSPTYEQYFGPGTRLTVT.

J is TRBJ2-1 and V is TRBV2; D gene unclear. The germline V gene encodes CDR1 SNHLY and CDR2 FYNNEI. The CDR3 is 15 residues long. The V end was cut by 7 bases, the J end by 0 bases, with 13 bases between. The CDR3 nucleotides are TGTGCCAGCATGGTAGGAACAGCCTCCTACAATGAGCAGTTCTTC. This codes for CASMVGTASYNEQFF.

This clonotype appeared many times. The rearrangement joins TRBV4-2 to TRBJ2-7, with 9 bases that match TRBD1. Germline loops: CDR1 LGHNA, CDR2 YNFKEQ. J was trimmed by 1 base and V by 3 bases; bases with no gene match: 4. The CDR3 extends over 15 amino acids. Here the CDR3 DNA reads TGTGCCAGCAGCCAGGGACAGGGTCGGTCCTACGAGCAGTACTTC. Its protein is CASSQGQGRSYEQYF.

The chain couples TRBV20-1 to TRBJ1-1; 7 bases fit TRBD1. V shed 5 bases and J 5 bases; nucleotides not matched to a gene: 11. This CDR3 is 14 amino acids long. Per the germline V gene, CDR1 is DFQATT and CDR2 is SNEGSKA (reference sequence). The CDR3 DNA reads TGCAGTGCTGGCCAGGGGGGAGTCCGTACTGAAGCTTTCTTT. It is translated as CSAGQGGVRTEAFF.

This clonotype was seen a handful of times. The chain carries TRBV20-1 and TRBJ1-1; 7 nucleotides agree with TRBD1. V lost 5 bases and J lost 11; bases outside the gene matches: 8. Germline V gene data show CDR1 as DFQATT and CDR2 as SNEGSKA (reference sequence). This CDR3 is built from 11 residues. The CDR3 here is CSAWKTGNAFF. Here the CDR3 DNA reads TGCAGTGCTTGGAAGACAGGGAACGCTTTCTTT.

The rearrangement joins TRBV5-1 to TRBJ2-2; 14 bases match TRBD2. The germline gives CDR1 SGHRS, CDR2 YFSETQ. Trimming cost V 1 base and J 4 bases; bases outside gene matches: 3. CDR3 size: 17 residues. The CDR3 DNA sequence: TGCGCCAGCAGCTTGACGGGACTAGCGGGGGCCACCGGGGAGCTGTTTTTT. Its translation: CASSLTGLAGATGELFF.

There are many counts of this clonotype. The chain employs TRBV7-2 and TRBJ1-2, with a tentative D call TRBD1 (5 bases). CDR1 SGHTA and CDR2 FQGNSA come from the germline V gene. The CDR3 has 14 residues. Trimming took off 5 bases at V and 3 bases at J, with 13 bases between the two ends. For the CDR3, the DNA is TGTGCCAGCAGCGGGACGACAGAATACTATGGCTACACCTTC. Translated, it gives CASSGTTEYYGYTF.

This clonotype was counted between two and nine times. This rearrangement joins TRBV7-9 to TRBJ1-2; a possible D gene is TRBD1 (5 bases). The CDR3 is 15 residues long. Germline V gives CDR1 SEHNR, CDR2 FQNEAQ (reference sequence). V lost 1 base and J 8 bases, leaving 17 bases between the germline ends. The CDR3 loop is CASSLVIRGSRGYTF. The CDR3 DNA is TGTGCCAGCAGCTTAGTCATCCGGGGGTCGCGGGGCTACACCTTC. Drawing the rest from reference TRBV7-9 and TRBJ1-2, the complete variable domain is DTGVSQNPRHKITKRGQNVTFRCDPISEHNRLYWYRQTLGQGPEFLTYFQNEAQLEKSRLLSDRFSAERPKGSFSTLEIQRTEQGDSAMYLCASSLVIRGSRGYTFGSGTRLTVV.

The chain employs TRBV28 and TRBJ2-7; D might be TRBD1 (6 bases). The germline V gene has CDR1 MDHEN and CDR2 SYDVKM. Trimming removed 3 bases at V and 8 bases at J, with 11 bases between. The CDR3 is 12 residues long. The CDR3 region is CASSLNRDKQYF. The CDR3 DNA sequence: TGTGCCAGCAGTTTGAACAGGGATAAGCAGTACTTC.

The chain joins TRBV3-1 to TRBJ2-3; D could derive from TRBD1 or TRBD2 (5 bases each). The CDR3 contains 13 residues. Trimming removed 10 bases at V and 4 bases at J, with 15 bases between. Per the germline V gene, CDR1 is LGHDT and CDR2 is YNNKEL (reference sequence). CDR3 protein: CATQDGGADTQYF. For the CDR3, the DNA is TGTGCCACCCAGGATGGGGGTGCAGATACGCAGTATTTT.

The sample holds a few counts of this clonotype. This rearrangement joins TRBV12-3 or TRBV12-4 to TRBJ1-5; weak D call: TRBD1 (5 bases). The length of the CDR3 is 14 residues. V was shortened by 2 bases and J by 7 bases, with 12 bases between the two germline ends. The CDR3 DNA sequence: TGTGCCAGCAGTTTATTTGGGACCCGGCAGCCCCAGCATTTT. Protein sequence: CASSLFGTRQPQHF.

This clonotype was counted a few times. The rearrangement joins TRBV5-1 to TRBJ2-7; no definite D call. Germline V CDR1 and CDR2: SGHRS, YFSETQ. The V and J ends lost 1 base and 5 bases respectively, with 10 bases between them. CDR3 size: 13 residues. In nucleotides, the CDR3 is TGCGCCAGCAGCTTGATTTCAGGAGACGAGCAGTACTTC. Amino acids: CASSLISGDEQYF. Variable domain in full (rest from reference TRBV5-1 and TRBJ2-7): KAGVTQTPRYLIKTRGQQVTLSCSPISGHRSVSWYQQTPGQGLQFLFEYFSETQRNKGNFPGRFSGRQFSNSRSEMNVSTLELGDSALYLCASSLISGDEQYFGPGTRLTVT.

The chain is built from TRBV20-1 and TRBJ1-3; D is uncertain. Germline V gene data show CDR1 as DFQATT and CDR2 as SNEGSKA (reference sequence). With 3 bases removed from V and 0 bases from J, the gap between germline ends came to 9 bases. The CDR3 extends over 14 amino acids. The CDR3 is CSARRGYSGNTIYF. In nucleotides, the CDR3 is TGCAGTGCTAGGCGAGGTTACTCTGGAAACACCATATATTTT.

The rearrangement joins TRBV11-3 to TRBJ2-5; no firm D call. CDR3 length equals 14 residues. The germline V gene has CDR1 SGHNT and CDR2 YENEEA. V lost 1 base and J lost 3, with 9 bases in between. The CDR3 region is CASSLVLSEETQYF. CDR3 nucleotide sequence: TGTGCCAGCAGCTTAGTCCTCTCAGAAGAGACCCAGTACTTC.

This clonotype was seen repeatedly, ten times or more. The chain couples TRBV7-2 to TRBJ2-4, with unresolved D. Germline V gives CDR1 SGHTA, CDR2 FQGNSA. Trimming took 3 bases from V and 6 from J, leaving 15 bases between them. This CDR3 has 15 amino acids. The CDR3 spells CASSFDQDPLNIQYF. The CDR3 DNA sequence: TGTGCCAGCAGCTTCGATCAGGATCCTTTAAACATTCAGTACTTC.